This T cell receptor (beta chain) appears in the sequencing data of a study of technical replicates of blood from a handful of donors. Germline lookup yields CDR1 MNHEY and CDR2 SMNVEV (reference sequence). This CDR3 spans 15 amino acids. Germline trimming cut 4 bases from V and 6 bases from J; bases unmatched to any gene: 6. The table came from immunoSEQ multiplex PCR; TCRdb's copy has only in-frame clones and leaves some out. The sample lists approximately 69,000 clones, over 75% seen once, with 4% to 5% in the top ten. Sequenced: PBMCs. The chain recombines TRBV27 with TRBJ2-1; 10 nucleotides line up with TRBD2. This TCR came from a human donor in good health. Some clones in this sample may be carry-over from other donors' samples. The CDR3 region has the DNA TGTGCCAGCAGTTCAACGGGACTAGCGATCAATGAGCAGTTCTTC. Translating gives CASSSTGLAINEQFF.